These 32 T cell receptor beta chains originate from one sample sequenced in a study of PD-1 blockade in classical Hodgkin lymphoma. After autologous stem cell transplantation all patients relapsed, and prior brentuximab vedotin exposure differed between cohorts. From thawed PBMCs, CD4+ T cells were purified using magnetic negative selection. Sequenced by immunoSEQ multiplex PCR; TCRdb stores in-frame clones only, minus some. The sample lists just under 30,000 clones, 65% to 90% occurring once. The material was CD4+ T cells from blood, obtained at baseline. The source is a human donor with classical Hodgkin lymphoma.

This chain uses TRBV11-2 with TRBJ2-5, with 8 bases identical to TRBD2. This CDR3 contains 14 residues. The germline V gene has CDR1 SGHAT and CDR2 FQNNGV. V lost 3 bases to trimming and J lost 4 bases; unmatched junction nucleotides: 4. The CDR3 region has the DNA TGTGCCAGCAGCTTCAGGGGACTAGTAGAGACCCAGTACTTC. This translates into CASSFRGLVETQYF.

The J gene is TRBJ2-7, the V gene TRBV5-6; D is uncertain. Between the trimmed V and J ends, which lost 2 bases and 9 bases, there was a span of 15 bases. This CDR3 region has 13 residues. From germline, CDR1 is SGHDT and CDR2 YYEEEE. In DNA, the CDR3 is TGTGCCAGCAGCTTAGACCGTCCCTCGCGGCAGTACTTC. As protein: CASSLDRPSRQYF.

Written as DNA, the CDR3 is TGTGCCAGCAGCCAAGATCTTCGGAGACAGGGTATTAGCAATCAGCCCCAGCATTTT. The encoded protein is CASSQDLRRQGISNQPQHF. The chain carries TRBV4-2 and TRBJ1-5; 7 bases agree with TRBD1. CDR3 size: 19 residues. Germline CDR1 and CDR2: LGHNA and YNFKEQ. V dropped 0 bases and J dropped 0; count of bases not matched to a gene: 11.

The chain uses TRBV9 and TRBJ2-3; 7 bases line up with TRBD2. Trimming cost V 3 bases and J 0 bases; bases outside gene matches: 7. The CDR3 is 16 residues long. In germline, CDR1 is SGDLS, CDR2 YYNGEE. The CDR3 bases are TGTGCCAGCAGCGGACTAGCAGGCTCTAGCACAGATACGCAGTATTTT. Encoded protein: CASSGLAGSSTDTQYF.

V gene TRBV18 combines with J gene TRBJ1-2; D is ambiguous. Between the trimmed V and J ends, which lost 2 bases and 7 bases, there was a span of 20 bases. The length of the CDR3 is 16 residues. Germline loops: CDR1 KGHSH, CDR2 LQKENI. The CDR3 DNA reads as TGTGCCAGCTCACCAGCGGCCAACCCCGACATGGGTGGCTACACCTTC. Its translation: CASSPAANPDMGGYTF.

In DNA form, the CDR3 reads TGTGCCAGCAGCCCCGGACTAGCGGGAGGGCCTGAAGAGACCCAGTACTTC. It encodes CASSPGLAGGPEETQYF. The chain joins TRBV5-4 to TRBJ2-5; 15 nucleotides agree with TRBD2. This CDR3 contains 17 residues. The ends lost 4 bases at V and 3 bases at J; junction bases unmatched: 7. Germline V CDR1 and CDR2: SGHNT, YYREEE (reference sequence). Variable domain in full (rest from reference TRBV5-4 and TRBJ2-5): ETGVTQSPTHLIKTRGQQVTLRCSSQSGHNTVSWYQQALGQGPQFIFQYYREEENGRGNFPPRFSGLQFPNYSSELNVNALELDDSALYLCASSPGLAGGPEETQYFGPGTRLLVL.

The chain links TRBV6-5 to TRBJ1-3; D uncertain. V was trimmed by 6 bases and J by 9 bases, leaving 9 bases between them. Germline V gene lookup returns CDR1 MNHEY and CDR2 SVGAGI. The CDR3 is 11 residues long. In DNA, the CDR3 is TGTGCCAGCAGCCGCCATGGCACCATATATTTT. Translating it yields CASSRHGTIYF.

The chain carries TRBV7-9 and TRBJ2-2; the D is unclear. V was trimmed by 3 bases and J by 8 bases, leaving 16 bases between them. The CDR3 extends over 15 amino acids. CDR1 SEHNR and CDR2 FQNEAQ come from the germline V gene (reference sequence). The CDR3 reads CASSLTDRPTGELFF. The CDR3 DNA reads TGTGCCAGCAGCTTGACGGACCGACCCACAGGGGAGCTGTTTTTT.

This chain uses TRBV5-5 with TRBJ1-2; the D is unclear. The V end lost 0 bases, the J end lost 4 bases, and 10 bases lay between the germline ends. Germline CDR1 reads SGHKS; CDR2 reads YYEKEE (reference sequence). This CDR3 spans 14 amino acids. The CDR3 spells CASSLGSGTYGYTF. The DNA for the CDR3 is TGTGCCAGCAGCTTGGGATCCGGCACCTATGGCTACACCTTC.

The V gene is TRBV18, the J gene TRBJ2-5, with 13 positions matching TRBD2. CDR1 and CDR2 from the germline V gene are KGHSH and LQKENI. The CDR3 length is 16 residues. Losses at the gene ends were 5 bases for V and 5 bases for J; bases not matched to a gene: 8. The CDR3 sequence: CASSVRTSGRTETQYF. The CDR3 bases are TGTGCCAGCTCAGTTCGGACTAGCGGGAGAACGGAGACCCAGTACTTC.

In this sample, this clone turned up a few times. This rearrangement joins TRBV4-1 to TRBJ2-7; 8 positions agree with TRBD2. The CDR3 extends over 15 amino acids. With 1 base clipped from V and 2 bases from J, the junction kept 4 bases outside the gene matches. Germline lookup yields CDR1 MGHRA and CDR2 YSYEKL. CDR3 sequence: CASSQGLATTYEQYF. CDR3 sequence (DNA): TGCGCCAGCAGCCAAGGACTAGCGACCACCTACGAGCAGTACTTC.

V usage is TRBV5-8 and J usage is TRBJ2-1; TRBD1 aligns across 7 bases. Per the germline V gene, CDR1 is SGHTS and CDR2 is YDEGEE. J lost 0 bases, V lost 0 bases, and 6 bases had no gene match. This CDR3 region has 17 residues. CDR3 DNA sequence: TGTGCCAGCAGCTTGGCCCTCTGGACAGGCTCCTACAATGAGCAGTTCTTC. Protein: CASSLALWTGSYNEQFF.

DNA for the CDR3: TGCGCCAGCAGCGGAGGGACAGGGGACGACGGGGAGCTGTTTTTT. It codes for CASSGGTGDDGELFF. The chain recombines TRBV5-1 with TRBJ2-2; 10 positions agree with TRBD1. The CDR3 runs 15 residues. Losses at the gene ends were 4 bases for V and 7 bases for J; bases not matched to a gene: 7. Germline V gene lookup returns CDR1 SGHRS and CDR2 YFSETQ.

V and J are TRBV4-2 and TRBJ2-7, with D perhaps matching TRBD2 (5 bases). The length of the CDR3 is 16 residues. Deletions cut 0 bases from V and 3 bases from J, with 15 bases between. The germline V gene has CDR1 LGHNA and CDR2 YNFKEQ. The CDR3 DNA reads as TGTGCCAGCAGCCAAGATGGAGGACGGGCAAACTACGAGCAGTACTTC. Amino acid sequence: CASSQDGGRANYEQYF.

The chain has TRBV25-1 and TRBJ2-3; 13 nucleotides line up with TRBD2. Losses at the gene ends were 9 bases for V and 0 bases for J; bases not matched to a gene: 6. The CDR3 sequence is 16 residues long. The V gene's germline CDR1 is MGHDK and CDR2 SYGVNS. This CDR3 reads CARWTSGGSSTDTQYF. CDR3 coding DNA: TGTGCCAGGTGGACTAGCGGGGGCTCTAGCACAGATACGCAGTATTTT. Supplemented by reference TRBV25-1 and TRBJ2-3, the full variable domain reads EADIYQTPRYLVIGTGKKITLECSQTMGHDKMYWYQQDPGMELHLIHYSYGVNSTEKGDLSSESTVSRIRTEHFPLTLESARPSHTSQYLCARWTSGGSSTDTQYFGPGTRLTVL.

This chain joins TRBV9 and TRBJ2-7; 12 nucleotides align to TRBD2. V lost 3 bases and J lost 1; bases outside the gene matches: 8. In germline, CDR1 is SGDLS, CDR2 YYNGEE. The CDR3 is 17 amino acids. The CDR3, as DNA: TGTGCCAGCAGCGAATCAAGTGGACTAGCGGGATCCTACGAGCAGTACTTC. Translating gives CASSESSGLAGSYEQYF.

The chain joins TRBV6-1 to TRBJ2-7; the D gene is possibly TRBD1 (6 bases). The V end lost 1 base, the J end lost 6 bases, and 19 bases lay between the germline ends. Germline V gives CDR1 MNHNS, CDR2 SASEGT. The CDR3 is 16 amino acids. CDR3 sequence reads: CASSEVRRGSAREQYF. DNA for the CDR3: TGTGCCAGCAGTGAAGTTCGCAGGGGTTCGGCGCGCGAGCAGTACTTC.

The chain carries TRBV11-2 and TRBJ2-1, with D perhaps matching TRBD2 (6 bases). The CDR3 contains 14 residues. Germline-derived CDR1 and CDR2 are SGHAT and FQNNGV. V shed 3 bases and J shed 6 bases, with 12 bases lying between them. CDR3 DNA sequence: TGTGCCAGCAGCTTGGGGGTGCGGGGCAATGAGCAGTTCTTC. Translating gives CASSLGVRGNEQFF.

The chain couples TRBV10-3 to TRBJ2-1; 13 bases match TRBD2. Germline V gives CDR1 ENHRY, CDR2 SYGVKD. The J segment lost 0 bases and the V segment lost 3 bases, leaving 5 bases of the junction unmatched. CDR3 length: 18 amino acids. The CDR3 nucleotides read TGTGCCATCAGTGATAGGGGACTAGCGGGATCCTCCTACAATGAGCAGTTCTTC. This sequence encodes CAISDRGLAGSSYNEQFF.

The rearrangement links TRBV11-2 to TRBJ1-1; TRBD1 is a possible D gene (5 bases). V lost 1 base, J lost 10 bases, and 25 bases lay in between. In germline, CDR1 is SGHAT, CDR2 FQNNGV. The CDR3 length is 17 residues. CDR3 sequence: CASSLGLGPNNPRAAFF. The CDR3 nucleotides read TGTGCCAGCAGCTTAGGTCTGGGACCGAATAACCCCAGGGCAGCTTTCTTT.

This clone has just a few counts. In nucleotides, the CDR3 is TGTGCCAGCAGTGCAGGGGGGATCACCGGGGAGCTGTTTTTT. This codes for CASSAGGITGELFF. The V and J genes are TRBV2 and TRBJ2-2, with D tentatively TRBD1 (7 bases). Trimming removed 4 bases at V and 4 bases at J, with 10 bases between. The V gene's germline CDR1 is SNHLY and CDR2 FYNNEI. The CDR3 is 14 residues long.

The chain employs TRBV18 and TRBJ2-5; 8 bases are a match to TRBD1. V lost 2 bases to trimming and J lost 1 base; unmatched junction nucleotides: 3. This CDR3 has 15 amino acids. Germline lookup yields CDR1 KGHSH and CDR2 LQKENI. The CDR3 DNA follows: TGTGCCAGCTCACCAAGACAGGGGCGCCAAGAGACCCAGTACTTC. It translates to CASSPRQGRQETQYF.

CDR3 in amino acids: CASSLVGQTNTEAFF. CDR3 nucleotide sequence: TGCGCCAGCAGCTTGGTCGGACAGACGAACACTGAAGCTTTCTTT. This sequence joins TRBV5-1 and TRBJ1-1, with D possibly matching TRBD1 (6 bases). The CDR3 sequence is 15 residues long. The germline V gene has CDR1 SGHRS and CDR2 YFSETQ. V dropped 0 bases and J dropped 1 base, with 10 bases sitting between them.

This clone was seen more than once but under ten times. The rearrangement joins TRBV18 to TRBJ2-7; 12 bases are a match to TRBD2. Per germline, CDR1 KGHSH and CDR2 LQKENI. CDR3 length: 14 residues. J gave up 4 bases and V 3 bases, and 1 base lay outside the gene matches. Written as DNA, the CDR3 is TGTGCCAGCTCACCTGGACTAGCGGGGTACGAGCAGTACTTC. It is translated as CASSPGLAGYEQYF.

V is TRBV7-2 and J is TRBJ1-2, with D uncertain. V lost 5 bases, J lost 2 bases, and 12 bases lay in between. In germline, CDR1 is SGHTA, CDR2 FQGNSA. The CDR3 spans 14 residues. In nucleotides, the CDR3 is TGTGCCAGCAGCATGCGCCGGGAAAACTATGGCTACACCTTC. It codes for CASSMRRENYGYTF.

The V gene is TRBV10-3, the J gene TRBJ1-1; 11 bases line up with TRBD1. Germline trimming cut 5 bases from V and 4 bases from J; bases unmatched to any gene: 6. Germline lookup yields CDR1 ENHRY and CDR2 SYGVKD. The CDR3 spans 15 residues. The CDR3 sequence is CAISMGQGVGTEAFF. The DNA of the CDR3 is TGTGCCATCAGTATGGGACAGGGGGTGGGCACTGAAGCTTTCTTT.

The rearrangement links TRBV28 to TRBJ2-2; 9 nucleotides match TRBD1. The CDR3 is 16 residues long. Per germline, CDR1 MDHEN and CDR2 SYDVKM. V was clipped by 4 bases and J by 5 bases; unmatched bases: 8. The CDR3 loop reads CASSSALTGGTGELFF. The CDR3 nucleotides are TGTGCCAGCAGTTCCGCGTTGACAGGGGGGACCGGGGAGCTGTTTTTT.

The CDR3 here is CAISQDRGTTEAFF. CDR3 DNA sequence: TGTGCCATCAGCCAGGACAGGGGGACGACTGAAGCTTTCTTT. The chain combines TRBV10-3 with TRBJ1-1, with 10 positions matching TRBD1. V trimming: 6 bases; J trimming: 5 bases; junction bases outside the gene matches: 6. The CDR3 sequence is 14 residues long. Looked up from germline, CDR1 is ENHRY and CDR2 is SYGVKD.

This clone showed up just once. The gene calls are TRBV7-2 and TRBJ2-3, with a weak D call TRBD1 (6 bases). The V end was cut by 1 base, the J end by 2 bases, with 7 bases between. The CDR3 spans 14 residues. CDR1 SGHTA and CDR2 FQGNSA come from the germline V gene. Here the CDR3 DNA reads TGTGCCAGCAGCTTAGACAGGGACACAGATACGCAGTATTTT. As protein: CASSLDRDTDTQYF.

This chain links TRBV6-4 with TRBJ1-2; maybe TRBD1 (5 bases). CDR1 and CDR2 from the germline V gene are MRHNA and SNTAGT. Trimming removed 4 bases from V and 8 bases from J, with 20 bases in between. The CDR3 has 15 residues. CDR3 bases: TGTGCCAGCAGTGCTACCGGGACTTCACAAGGGGGCTACACCTTC. Translated: CASSATGTSQGGYTF.

The gene calls are TRBV5-4 and TRBJ2-5; D perhaps matches TRBD2 (6 bases). The CDR3 loop spans 14 amino acids. V was cut by 2 bases and J by 4 bases, with 12 bases left in between. Germline-derived CDR1 and CDR2 are SGHNT and YYREEE (reference sequence). The CDR3 region is CASSFPLGRETQYF. CDR3 nucleotide sequence: TGTGCCAGCAGCTTCCCGCTCGGGAGAGAGACCCAGTACTTC.

The chain couples TRBV6-1 to TRBJ1-1; TRBD1 might be the D (5 bases). The CDR3 totals 13 residues. Between the trimmed V and J ends, which lost 7 bases and 2 bases, there was a span of 11 bases. Germline V gene lookup returns CDR1 MNHNS and CDR2 SASEGT. The CDR3 loop reads CASTRQTNTEAFF. The CDR3 DNA follows: TGTGCCAGCACACGACAGACAAACACTGAAGCTTTCTTT.